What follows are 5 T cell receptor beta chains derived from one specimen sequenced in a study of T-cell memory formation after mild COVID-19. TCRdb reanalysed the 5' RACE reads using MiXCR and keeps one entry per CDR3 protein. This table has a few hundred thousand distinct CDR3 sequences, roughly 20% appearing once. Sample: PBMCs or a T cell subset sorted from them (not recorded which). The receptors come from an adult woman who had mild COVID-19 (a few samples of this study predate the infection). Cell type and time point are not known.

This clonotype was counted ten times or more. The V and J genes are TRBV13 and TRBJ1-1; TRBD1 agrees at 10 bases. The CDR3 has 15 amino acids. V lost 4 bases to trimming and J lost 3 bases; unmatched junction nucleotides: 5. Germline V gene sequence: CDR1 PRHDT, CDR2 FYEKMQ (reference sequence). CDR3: CASSWTGGWDTEAFF. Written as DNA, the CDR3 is TGTGCCAGCAGCTGGACAGGGGGTTGGGACACTGAAGCTTTCTTT.

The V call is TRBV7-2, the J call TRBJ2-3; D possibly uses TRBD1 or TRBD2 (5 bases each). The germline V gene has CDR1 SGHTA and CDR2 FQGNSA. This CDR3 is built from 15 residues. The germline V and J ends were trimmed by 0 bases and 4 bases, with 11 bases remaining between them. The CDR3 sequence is CASSLAGVPSDTQYF. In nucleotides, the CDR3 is TGTGCCAGCAGCTTAGCGGGGGTACCCTCAGATACGCAGTATTTT.

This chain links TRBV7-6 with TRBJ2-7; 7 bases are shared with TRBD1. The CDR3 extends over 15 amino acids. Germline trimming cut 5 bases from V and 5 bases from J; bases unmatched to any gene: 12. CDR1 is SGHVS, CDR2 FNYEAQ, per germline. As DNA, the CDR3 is TGTGCCAGCAGCCCCGAGCTGCAGGGGGTCCACGAGCAGTACTTC. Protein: CASSPELQGVHEQYF.

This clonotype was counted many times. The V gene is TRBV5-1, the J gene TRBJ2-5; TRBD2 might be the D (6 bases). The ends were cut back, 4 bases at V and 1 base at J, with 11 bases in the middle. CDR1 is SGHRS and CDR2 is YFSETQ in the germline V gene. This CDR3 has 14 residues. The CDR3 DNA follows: TGCGCCAGCAGCCCTGGACTATCCCAAGAGACCCAGTACTTC. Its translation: CASSPGLSQETQYF. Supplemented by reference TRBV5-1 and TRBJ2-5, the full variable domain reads KAGVTQTPRYLIKTRGQQVTLSCSPISGHRSVSWYQQTPGQGLQFLFEYFSETQRNKGNFPGRFSGRQFSNSRSEMNVSTLELGDSALYLCASSPGLSQETQYFGPGTRLLVL.

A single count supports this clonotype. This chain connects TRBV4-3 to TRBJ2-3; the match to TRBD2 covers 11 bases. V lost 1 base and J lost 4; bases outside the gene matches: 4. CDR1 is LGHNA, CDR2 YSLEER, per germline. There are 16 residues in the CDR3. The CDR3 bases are TGCGCCAGCAGCCAAGTAGCGGGAGGGAGGGCAGATACGCAGTATTTT. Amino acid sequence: CASSQVAGGRADTQYF.